This passage covers 29 T cell receptor beta chains from one sample sequenced in a study of OX40 agonist ivuxolimab in advanced cancers. Assay used: immunoSEQ multiplex PCR; TCRdb lists only in-frame clones, some missing. The sample carries some 40,000 clones, about 89% recorded once. The starting material was CD4+ or CD8+ T cells sorted from blood, obtained in a trial of the OX40 agonist ivuxolimab. The receptor source for this set is an adult with an advanced solid tumor such as melanoma, head and neck, liver or kidney cancer.

This chain links TRBV27 with TRBJ2-5; no reliable D call. V lost 6 bases and J 2 bases, leaving 10 bases between the germline ends. This CDR3 comprises 13 residues. The germline V gene has CDR1 MNHEY and CDR2 SMNVEV (reference sequence). DNA for the CDR3: TGTGCCAGCAGCCTTTACCCTCAAGAGACCCAGTACTTC. This translates into CASSLYPQETQYF.

The V gene is TRBV28, the J gene TRBJ1-2, with unresolved D. The germline V and J ends were trimmed by 4 bases and 0 bases, with 0 bases remaining between them. CDR3 length equals 11 residues. CDR1 is MDHEN and CDR2 is SYDVKM in the germline V gene. CDR3 sequence: CASSSNYGYTF. For the CDR3, the DNA is TGTGCCAGCAGTTCTAACTATGGCTACACCTTC.

This clone was observed a single time. The CDR3 DNA reads TGTGCCAGCAGTGAAGAGAAACTAGCGGGGCAAGAGACCCAGTACTTC. This sequence encodes CASSEEKLAGQETQYF. This rearrangement joins TRBV2 to TRBJ2-5; 10 bases align to TRBD2. Germline V gives CDR1 SNHLY, CDR2 FYNNEI. With V trimmed by 1 base and J by 2 bases, 4 bases remained unmatched. CDR3 length: 16 residues. Based on the CDR3 plus reference TRBV2 and TRBJ2-5, the full variable domain is EPEVTQTPSHQVTQMGQEVILRCVPISNHLYFYWYRQILGQKVEFLVSFYNNEISEKSEIFDDQFSVERPDGSNFTLKIRSTKLEDSAMYFCASSEEKLAGQETQYFGPGTRLLVL.

The chain is built from TRBV29-1 and TRBJ2-5; 10 positions agree with TRBD1. V was clipped by 2 bases and J by 4 bases; unmatched bases: 7. The CDR3 totals 15 residues. Germline V gene lookup returns CDR1 SQVTM and CDR2 ANQGSEA. CDR3 region: CSVELGTGDIETQYF. The CDR3 DNA reads TGCAGCGTTGAACTCGGGACAGGGGATATAGAGACCCAGTACTTC. Supplemented by reference TRBV29-1 and TRBJ2-5, the full variable domain reads SAVISQKPSRDICQRGTSLTIQCQVDSQVTMMFWYRQQPGQSLTLIATANQGSEATYESGFVIDKFPISRPNLTFSTLTVSNMSPEDSSIYLCSVELGTGDIETQYFGPGTRLLVL.

The V gene is TRBV27, the J gene TRBJ2-7, with a weak D call TRBD1 (5 bases). CDR1 is MNHEY and CDR2 is SMNVEV in the germline V gene (reference sequence). The CDR3 extends over 11 amino acids. The V gene lost 7 bases and the J gene lost 4 bases, with 8 bases spanning the gap. Written as DNA, the CDR3 is TGTGCCAGCAAAGACAGTTACGAGCAGTACTTC. This translates into CASKDSYEQYF.

The chain has TRBV6-5 and TRBJ1-2; unclear D gene. Germline CDR1 is MNHEY and CDR2 is SVGAGI. The CDR3 is made up of 12 amino acids. V was pared by 7 bases and J by 7 bases, with 13 bases between. CDR3 nucleotide sequence: TGTGCCAGCACCAACGACGGGGTTGGCTACACCTTC. This sequence encodes CASTNDGVGYTF.

V and J are TRBV6-1 and TRBJ2-5; D might be TRBD1 (6 bases). The J call may be incorrect, as the DNA end agrees better with TRBJ2-7. The CDR3 length is 15 residues. CDR1 and CDR2 from the germline V gene are MNHNS and SASEGT. CDR3 sequence: CASSELDGQTYEQYF. DNA of the CDR3: TGTGCCAGCAGTGAATTGGACGGACAGACCTACGAGCAGTACTTC.

This chain connects TRBV4-1 to TRBJ2-1; 11 bases are shared with TRBD1. V shed 4 bases, J shed 2 bases, and the junction held 4 bases outside the gene matches. The germline gives CDR1 MGHRA, CDR2 YSYEKL. The CDR3 consists of 16 residues. CDR3 DNA sequence: TGCGCCAGCAGCCGCCTGGACAGGGGGCCCTACAATGAGCAGTTCTTC. Its translation: CASSRLDRGPYNEQFF.

This chain connects TRBV4-1 to TRBJ2-1; tentative D call: TRBD1 (6 bases). This CDR3 is built from 14 residues. Germline values: CDR1 MGHRA, CDR2 YSYEKL. V lost 2 bases and J lost 4, with 9 bases in between. The CDR3 DNA sequence: TGCGCCAGCAGCCAACGGGACACATACAATGAGCAGTTCTTC. Protein product: CASSQRDTYNEQFF.

CDR3 DNA: TGTGCCAGCAGCGTAGATTCTAGCGGCACAGATACGCAGTATTTT. It specifies CASSVDSSGTDTQYF. V gene TRBV9 combines with J gene TRBJ2-3, with a weak D call TRBD2 (6 bases). The CDR3 extends over 15 amino acids. V shed 0 bases and J shed 1 base, with 9 bases lying between them. Germline assignment: CDR1 SGDLS and CDR2 YYNGEE.

This clone occurred a few times. The V call is TRBV4-1, the J call TRBJ2-2, with 11 bases identical to TRBD2. Germline lookup yields CDR1 MGHRA and CDR2 YSYEKL. V gave up 5 bases and J gave up 2 bases; unmatched junction bases: 7. The CDR3 extends over 17 amino acids. Written as DNA, the CDR3 is TGCGCCAGCAGCGGTCCGGGACTAGCGGTAAACACCGGGGAGCTGTTTTTT. Translated, it gives CASSGPGLAVNTGELFF.

This clone has a single count. The chain has TRBV7-9 and TRBJ1-4, with 7 nucleotides matching TRBD1. V lost 3 bases and J lost 0; bases outside the gene matches: 4. This CDR3 contains 16 residues. In germline, CDR1 is SEHNR, CDR2 FQNEAQ (reference sequence). The CDR3 is CASSLGTEPTNEKLFF. For the CDR3, the DNA is TGTGCCAGCAGCTTGGGGACAGAGCCAACTAATGAAAAACTGTTTTTT.

The J gene is TRBJ2-5, the V gene TRBV19; 12 bases map to TRBD2. The V gene's germline CDR1 is LNHDA and CDR2 SQIVND (reference sequence). This CDR3 is built from 17 residues. Trimming cost V 5 bases and J 5 bases; bases outside gene matches: 12. CDR3 amino acids: CASSSLTSGRLWETQYF. The CDR3 DNA is TGTGCCAGTAGTTCGTTGACTAGCGGGAGATTATGGGAGACCCAGTACTTC.

The V and J genes are TRBV7-9 and TRBJ2-7; TRBD1 matches at 9 bases. The CDR3 runs to 16 residues. With 3 bases clipped from V and 5 bases from J, the junction kept 11 bases outside the gene matches. Germline CDR1 SEHNR, CDR2 FQNEAQ (reference sequence). CDR3 DNA sequence: TGTGCCAGCAGCTTGGGTCTTAGGGACAGGGTTGACGAGCAGTACTTC. This gives the protein CASSLGLRDRVDEQYF.

The chain is built from TRBV5-6 and TRBJ1-1; unclear D gene. Germline V gene sequence: CDR1 SGHDT, CDR2 YYEEEE. Trimming removed 4 bases from V and 0 bases from J, with 7 bases in between. The CDR3 loop spans 13 amino acids. The CDR3 nucleotides are TGTGCCAGCAGCCTCTCCCTGAACACTGAAGCTTTCTTT. Translated, it gives CASSLSLNTEAFF.

The J gene is TRBJ1-5, the V gene TRBV6-4; 7 positions agree with TRBD1. The V segment lost 2 bases and the J segment 13 bases; nucleotides outside the gene matches: 17. Per the germline V gene, CDR1 is MRHNA and CDR2 is SNTAGT. This CDR3 has 16 residues. The CDR3 DNA reads TGTGCCAGCAGTGACCCAGGGACAGCGAGTCTTTCGCGTCAGCATTTT. This gives the protein CASSDPGTASLSRQHF.

J is TRBJ2-2 and V is TRBV27, with D possibly matching TRBD2 (5 bases). The CDR3 extends over 14 amino acids. CDR1 is MNHEY and CDR2 is SMNVEV in the germline V gene (reference sequence). V lost 7 bases and J 5 bases, leaving 14 bases between the germline ends. CDR3 sequence: CASNWVGDTGELFF. The DNA for the CDR3 is TGTGCCAGCAACTGGGTCGGGGATACCGGGGAGCTGTTTTTT.

The rearrangement joins TRBV6-1 to TRBJ2-2; D not certain. CDR1 MNHNS and CDR2 SASEGT come from the germline V gene. Trimming left V 0 bases short and J 4 bases short, with 6 bases between. CDR3 length: 14 residues. In DNA form, the CDR3 reads TGTGCCAGCAGTGAAGCGCGACTCACCGGGGAGCTGTTTTTT. Encoded protein: CASSEARLTGELFF.

The chain's CDR3 is CASSPPGDYGYTF. The CDR3 coding sequence is TGTGCCAGCTCACCCCCCGGGGATTATGGCTACACCTTC. The J gene is TRBJ1-2, the V gene TRBV18; no clear D gene. CDR3 length: 13 residues. From germline, CDR1 is KGHSH and CDR2 LQKENI. V was clipped by 3 bases and J by 5 bases, with 10 bases between them.

The V gene is TRBV2, the J gene TRBJ2-2; possibly TRBD1 or TRBD2 for D (6 bases each). The CDR3 is 16 amino acids. The ends were cut back, 3 bases at V and 7 bases at J, with 18 bases in the middle. The V gene's germline CDR1 is SNHLY and CDR2 FYNNEI. The CDR3 loop reads CASSDWPGGGYGELFF. The CDR3 nucleotides are TGTGCCAGCAGTGATTGGCCAGGAGGGGGTTACGGGGAGCTGTTTTTT. The full variable domain, completed using reference TRBV2 and TRBJ2-2, is EPEVTQTPSHQVTQMGQEVILRCVPISNHLYFYWYRQILGQKVEFLVSFYNNEISEKSEIFDDQFSVERPDGSNFTLKIRSTKLEDSAMYFCASSDWPGGGYGELFFGEGSRLTVL.

J is TRBJ2-7 and V is TRBV5-4; the D is unclear. CDR1 is SGHNT, CDR2 YYREEE, per germline (reference sequence). Trimming removed 0 bases at V and 7 bases at J, with 14 bases between. The CDR3 length is 14 residues. The CDR3 is CASSLEADPREQYF. In DNA, the CDR3 is TGTGCCAGCAGCTTGGAGGCAGACCCTAGAGAGCAGTACTTC.

The gene calls are TRBV28 and TRBJ2-7; 9 nucleotides line up with TRBD1. The trim removed 5 bases at V and 7 bases at J, leaving 9 bases unmatched. Germline CDR1 reads MDHEN; CDR2 reads SYDVKM. This CDR3 contains 14 residues. The CDR3 is CASSHAGQGDEQYF. For the CDR3, the DNA is TGTGCCAGCAGTCACGCGGGACAGGGTGATGAGCAGTACTTC.

The chain has TRBV9 and TRBJ2-2; no clear D. The CDR3 sequence is 15 residues long. Germline V gene data show CDR1 as SGDLS and CDR2 as YYNGEE. V was clipped by 0 bases and J by 5 bases, with 11 bases between them. The CDR3, as DNA: TGTGCCAGCAGCGTAGATGGGATCGGGACCGGGGAGCTGTTTTTT. Protein product: CASSVDGIGTGELFF. The whole variable domain, filled in from reference TRBV9 and TRBJ2-2, reads DSGVTQTPKHLITATGQRVTLRCSPRSGDLSVYWYQQSLDQGLQFLIQYYNGEERAKGNILERFSAQQFPDLHSELNLSSLELGDSALYFCASSVDGIGTGELFFGEGSRLTVL.

CDR3 in amino acids: CASSETGIYGYTF. CDR3 DNA sequence: TGTGCCAGCAGTGAGACAGGAATCTATGGCTACACCTTC. This chain links TRBV2 with TRBJ1-2, with D perhaps matching TRBD1 (6 bases). This CDR3 has 13 residues. V was clipped by 3 bases and J by 4 bases, with 9 bases between them. In germline, CDR1 is SNHLY, CDR2 FYNNEI. Full variable domain (outside the CDR3, taken from reference TRBV2 and TRBJ1-2): EPEVTQTPSHQVTQMGQEVILRCVPISNHLYFYWYRQILGQKVEFLVSFYNNEISEKSEIFDDQFSVERPDGSNFTLKIRSTKLEDSAMYFCASSETGIYGYTFGSGTRLTVV.

This rearrangement joins TRBV7-9 to TRBJ2-1; TRBD2 agrees at 12 bases. The germline CDR1 and CDR2 sequences are SEHNR and FQNEAQ (reference sequence). V shed 4 bases, J shed 4 bases, and the junction held 5 bases outside the gene matches. The CDR3 length is 16 residues. The CDR3 loop reads CASSSTGTSGYNEQFF. The CDR3 coding sequence is TGTGCCAGCAGCTCGACCGGGACTAGCGGGTACAATGAGCAGTTCTTC. The full variable domain, in which reference TRBV7-9 and TRBJ2-1 provide the parts outside the CDR3, is DTGVSQNPRHKITKRGQNVTFRCDPISEHNRLYWYRQTLGQGPEFLTYFQNEAQLEKSRLLSDRFSAERPKGSFSTLEIQRTEQGDSAMYLCASSSTGTSGYNEQFFGPGTRLTVL.

The V and J genes are TRBV27 and TRBJ2-1, with TRBD1 identical over 9 bases. Germline lookup yields CDR1 MNHEY and CDR2 SMNVEV (reference sequence). J lost 8 bases, V lost 1 base, and 6 bases had no gene match. CDR3 length: 15 amino acids. The CDR3 DNA reads as TGTGCCAGCAGTTTATACAGGGGGCATCGCGATGAGCAGTTCTTC. This translates into CASSLYRGHRDEQFF.

This rearrangement joins TRBV28 to TRBJ2-1; D uncertain. The V end lost 4 bases, the J end lost 6 bases, and 10 bases lay between the germline ends. The CDR3 is 13 amino acids. Germline-derived CDR1 and CDR2 are MDHEN and SYDVKM. The CDR3 here is CASSSGPGNEQFF. The CDR3 region has the DNA TGTGCCAGCAGTTCTGGGCCGGGCAATGAGCAGTTCTTC. Full variable domain (remainder filled in from reference TRBV28 and TRBJ2-1): DVKVTQSSRYLVKRTGEKVFLECVQDMDHENMFWYRQDPGLGLRLIYFSYDVKMKEKGDIPEGYSVSREKKERFSLILESASTNQTSMYLCASSSGPGNEQFFGPGTRLTVL.

This clone was picked up one time. This chain links TRBV6-1 with TRBJ2-7; possible D gene TRBD1, 6 bases. Germline V gene data show CDR1 as MNHNS and CDR2 as SASEGT. The CDR3 length is 13 residues. V gave up 11 bases and J gave up 3 bases, with 17 bases separating them. In nucleotides, the CDR3 is TGTGCCGCAAAGACAGGTCCCGTCTACGAGCAGTACTTC. Residues: CAAKTGPVYEQYF.

This clone was observed many times. This chain connects TRBV30 to TRBJ2-7; 10 bases fit TRBD2. CDR3 length: 13 residues. Losses at the gene ends were 7 bases for V and 7 bases for J; bases not matched to a gene: 10. The germline V gene encodes CDR1 GTSNPN and CDR2 SVGIG (reference sequence). In DNA, the CDR3 is TGTGCCTCTAATCTAGCGGGAGTTGGTGAGCAGTACTTC. Its translation: CASNLAGVGEQYF.